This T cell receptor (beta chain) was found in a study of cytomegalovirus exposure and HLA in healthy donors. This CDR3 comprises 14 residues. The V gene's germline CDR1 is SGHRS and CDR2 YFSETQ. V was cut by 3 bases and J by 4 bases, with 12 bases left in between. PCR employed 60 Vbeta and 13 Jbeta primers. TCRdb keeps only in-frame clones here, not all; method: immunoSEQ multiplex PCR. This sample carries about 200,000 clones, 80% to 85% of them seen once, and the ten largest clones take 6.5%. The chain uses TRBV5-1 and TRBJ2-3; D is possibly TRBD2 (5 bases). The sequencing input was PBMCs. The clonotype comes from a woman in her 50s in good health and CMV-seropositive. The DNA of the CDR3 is TGCGCCAGCAGCTATGGACTCGAGGCAGATACGCAGTATTTT. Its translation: CASSYGLEADTQYF.